This T cell receptor (beta chain) was identified in a study of T cell responses to AZD1222 COVID-19 vaccine. TCRdb's copy holds only in-frame clones and misses some; the assay was immunoSEQ multiplex PCR. The data show 120,000 to 150,000 clones, around 84% seen once. Concerning this clone itself: The antigen remains unidentified.

Germline values: CDR1 MNHEY, CDR2 SMNVEV (reference sequence). This CDR3 has 11 residues. The V end was cut by 6 bases, the J end by 6 bases, with 8 bases between. Notes on the study in general: Scientists sampled the repertoires only once the peak T cell response had passed. Of the AZD1222 recipients, only five or six were seropositive at baseline.

The receptor was derived from an adult who received the AZD1222 COVID-19 vaccine. This chain uses TRBV27 with TRBJ1-2, with D unresolved. The sample in question was peripheral blood, obtained 28 days after the second AZD1222 dose. CDR3 in amino acids: CASRQRNGYTF. CDR3 DNA sequence: TGTGCCAGCAGGCAGAGAAATGGCTACACCTTC.